This T cell receptor (beta chain) was sequenced for a study of TIL therapy for anti-PD-1-resistant metastatic lung cancer. Study overall: Patients then received nivolumab; progressors got lymphodepletion, TIL and IL-2.

The libraries were made with immunoSEQ v3. The table came from immunoSEQ multiplex PCR; TCRdb's copy has only in-frame clones and leaves some out. Altogether 10,000 to 15,000 clones are present, 70% to 80% being singletons, with the ten largest covering 10%. Time point: pre-treatment sample, taken before nivolumab and TIL therapy. The CDR3 totals 15 residues. Looked up from germline, CDR1 is SGHAT and CDR2 is FQNNGV. Losses at the gene ends were 2 bases for V and 8 bases for J; bases not matched to a gene: 7. The specimen was blood, collected at baseline. The clonotype was recovered from a person between 25 and 80 years old with non-small cell lung cancer. V gene TRBV11-2 combines with J gene TRBJ2-1; 9 bases are shared with TRBD1. This chain's CDR3 is CASSLIQGARHEQFF. DNA of the CDR3: TGTGCCAGCAGCTTAATACAGGGGGCGCGCCATGAGCAGTTCTTC.